The 19 T cell receptor beta chains below all came from one sample that was sequenced in a study of OX40 agonist ivuxolimab in advanced cancers. Clones were sequenced by immunoSEQ multiplex PCR, and TCRdb holds only the in-frame ones, with some missing. Among 71,000 or so clones listed, 86% were seen once. The sample was CD4+ or CD8+ T cells sorted from blood, taken in a trial of the OX40 agonist ivuxolimab. The receptors stem from an adult with an advanced solid tumor such as melanoma, head and neck, liver or kidney cancer.

This chain links TRBV19 with TRBJ2-5; 8 bases map to TRBD1. The J segment lost 4 bases and the V segment lost 3 bases, leaving 1 base of the junction unmatched. Germline assignment: CDR1 LNHDA and CDR2 SQIVND (reference sequence). The CDR3 length is 13 residues. The CDR3 sequence: CASSITGGETQYF. CDR3 nucleotide sequence: TGTGCCAGTAGTATCACAGGGGGAGAGACCCAGTACTTC.

This chain links TRBV2 with TRBJ1-2, with 8 nucleotides matching TRBD1. The CDR3 is 13 residues long. In germline, CDR1 is SNHLY, CDR2 FYNNEI. Unmatched junction bases numbered 3, after V lost 6 bases and J lost 3 bases. CDR3 bases: TGTGCCAGCAGCAGGGGACAGGACTATGGCTACACCTTC. As protein: CASSRGQDYGYTF.

The chain employs TRBV28 and TRBJ1-1; D unresolved. Per germline, CDR1 MDHEN and CDR2 SYDVKM. The CDR3 length is 12 residues. Trimming left V 6 bases short and J 1 base short, with 6 bases between. CDR3 DNA: TGTGCCAGCAGGAATGAGAACACTGAAGCTTTCTTT. Translating it yields CASRNENTEAFF.

The rearrangement joins TRBV13 to TRBJ2-1; 12 bases match TRBD2. CDR1 is PRHDT and CDR2 is FYEKMQ in the germline V gene (reference sequence). This CDR3 has 19 residues. Germline trimming cut 1 base from V and 0 bases from J; bases unmatched to any gene: 7. This CDR3 is CASSLDRTSGASSYNEQFF. The CDR3 nucleotides are TGTGCCAGCAGCTTAGATAGGACTAGCGGGGCGAGCTCCTACAATGAGCAGTTCTTC.

The V call is TRBV7-2, the J call TRBJ2-5, with 8 bases fitting TRBD1. V was clipped by 5 bases and J by 5 bases; unmatched bases: 10. Germline V CDR1 and CDR2: SGHTA, FQGNSA. The CDR3 runs 15 residues. The CDR3 DNA reads TGTGCCAGCAGCACCGGGACAGGACCTGGGGAGACCCAGTACTTC. It codes for CASSTGTGPGETQYF.

This sequence joins TRBV6-5 and TRBJ1-1; 8 nucleotides line up with TRBD1. The CDR3 consists of 14 residues. Trimming took 4 bases from V and 5 from J; bases not matched to a gene: 6. The germline gives CDR1 MNHEY, CDR2 SVGAGI. CDR3 amino acids: CASSLNRGGTEAFF. In nucleotides, the CDR3 is TGTGCCAGCAGTTTAAACAGGGGGGGTACTGAAGCTTTCTTT.

This rearrangement joins TRBV7-9 to TRBJ2-7, with no clear D. Germline V CDR1 and CDR2: SEHNR, FQNEAQ (reference sequence). The CDR3 consists of 10 residues. With 1 base removed from V and 5 bases from J, the gap between germline ends came to 0 bases. The CDR3 DNA sequence: TGTGCCAGCAGCTTAGACGAGCAGTACTTC. The encoded protein is CASSLDEQYF. The full variable domain, in which reference TRBV7-9 and TRBJ2-7 provide the parts outside the CDR3, is DTGVSQNPRHKITKRGQNVTFRCDPISEHNRLYWYRQTLGQGPEFLTYFQNEAQLEKSRLLSDRFSAERPKGSFSTLEIQRTEQGDSAMYLCASSLDEQYFGPGTRLTVT.

This sequence joins TRBV25-1 and TRBJ2-2, with D maybe TRBD1 (5 bases). Per germline, CDR1 MGHDK and CDR2 SYGVNS. The CDR3 loop spans 14 amino acids. V was clipped by 4 bases and J by 1 base, with 7 bases between them. The CDR3 loop reads CASSAGQNTGELFF. The CDR3 DNA reads as TGTGCCAGCAGTGCCGGACAGAACACCGGGGAGCTGTTTTTT. Based on the CDR3 plus reference TRBV25-1 and TRBJ2-2, the full variable domain is EADIYQTPRYLVIGTGKKITLECSQTMGHDKMYWYQQDPGMELHLIHYSYGVNSTEKGDLSSESTVSRIRTEHFPLTLESARPSHTSQYLCASSAGQNTGELFFGEGSRLTVL.

CDR3 bases: TGTGCCAGCTCACCAATAGCGGGCCCGGATTACGAGCAGTACTTC. Translating gives CASSPIAGPDYEQYF. The chain recombines TRBV18 with TRBJ2-7; 7 nucleotides line up with TRBD2. The germline CDR1 and CDR2 sequences are KGHSH and LQKENI. The junction had 8 bases not matched to a gene; V was cut back by 2 bases and J by 4 bases. This CDR3 contains 15 residues.

As DNA, the CDR3 is TGTGCCAGCAGCGCCAGCCGAGGGGGGTACGAGCAGTACTTC. It yields the protein CASSASRGGYEQYF. V gene TRBV7-2 combines with J gene TRBJ2-7, with D perhaps assigned TRBD1 or TRBD2 (6 bases each). V gave up 5 bases and J gave up 4 bases, with 15 bases separating them. Germline assignment: CDR1 SGHTA and CDR2 FQGNSA. This CDR3 region has 14 residues.

The V and J genes are TRBV28 and TRBJ1-2; D gene unclear. The CDR3 is 14 amino acids. V lost 1 base, J lost 7 bases, and 13 bases lay in between. Per germline, CDR1 MDHEN and CDR2 SYDVKM. The CDR3 bases are TGTGCCAGCAGTTTATCTTGGAGGCTTGGTGGCTACACCTTC. Its protein is CASSLSWRLGGYTF.

The chain employs TRBV6-6 and TRBJ2-7; 10 nucleotides match TRBD2. Germline V gene lookup returns CDR1 MNHNY and CDR2 SVGAGI (reference sequence). The CDR3 totals 15 residues. With 5 bases clipped from V and 1 base from J, the junction kept 5 bases outside the gene matches. The CDR3 nucleotides read TGTGCCAGCAGTCCCGTAGCGGGGGGATCCTACGAGCAGTACTTC. It translates to CASSPVAGGSYEQYF.

The genes are TRBV19 and TRBJ2-2; D not resolved. Per the germline V gene, CDR1 is LNHDA and CDR2 is SQIVND (reference sequence). V was clipped by 4 bases and J by 4 bases, with 10 bases between them. The CDR3 runs to 14 residues. In nucleotides, the CDR3 is TGTGCCAGTAGTACTGTCTTCACCACCGGGGAGCTGTTTTTT. It encodes CASSTVFTTGELFF.

The CDR3 here is CASSARTSPFEQYF. CDR3 sequence (DNA): TGTGCCAGCAGCGCCCGGACTAGCCCGTTTGAGCAGTACTTC. The rearrangement joins TRBV9 to TRBJ2-7, with TRBD2 identical over 8 bases. Trimming took 3 bases from V and 7 from J; bases not matched to a gene: 9. The CDR3 is 14 amino acids. Germline values: CDR1 SGDLS, CDR2 YYNGEE. Full variable domain (outside the CDR3, taken from reference TRBV9 and TRBJ2-7): DSGVTQTPKHLITATGQRVTLRCSPRSGDLSVYWYQQSLDQGLQFLIQYYNGEERAKGNILERFSAQQFPDLHSELNLSSLELGDSALYFCASSARTSPFEQYFGPGTRLTVT.

A word on this clone: Different DNA sequences within this sample yield the same CDR3. The V and J genes are TRBV7-3 and TRBJ2-7, with TRBD1 matching 7 bases. The length of the CDR3 is 14 residues. V gave up 5 bases and J gave up 6 bases; unmatched junction bases: 10. Germline CDR1 is SGHTA and CDR2 is FQGTGA. The CDR3 sequence is CASSPGGQASEQYF. As DNA, the CDR3 is TGTGCCAGCAGCCCAGGAGGACAGGCGTCCGAGCAGTACTTC.

The chain carries TRBV7-2 and TRBJ1-2; no clear D. Trimming pared 5 bases from V and 2 bases from J, leaving 9 bases between. CDR3 length: 13 amino acids. The V gene's germline CDR1 is SGHTA and CDR2 FQGNSA. The CDR3 DNA follows: TGTGCCAGCAGCCCAGACGGGAACTATGGCTACACCTTC. Its protein is CASSPDGNYGYTF.

J is TRBJ1-5 and V is TRBV19; D ambiguous. The CDR3 extends over 13 amino acids. The V gene lost 3 bases and the J gene lost 4 bases, with 7 bases spanning the gap. CDR1 is LNHDA and CDR2 is SQIVND in the germline V gene (reference sequence). This chain's CDR3 is CASSMDGNQPQHF. The CDR3 region has the DNA TGTGCCAGTAGTATGGACGGGAATCAGCCCCAGCATTTT.

This clone was recorded once. This rearrangement joins TRBV7-9 to TRBJ1-2, with D maybe TRBD1 (5 bases). CDR3 length: 12 residues. V lost 5 bases and J lost 6, with 10 bases in between. Germline V gives CDR1 SEHNR, CDR2 FQNEAQ (reference sequence). CDR3 sequence (DNA): TGTGCCAGCAGCGGCAGAGGGGATGGCTACACCTTC. It is translated as CASSGRGDGYTF.

The chain combines TRBV5-1 with TRBJ1-1; D not resolved. CDR3 length: 14 residues. Germline assignment: CDR1 SGHRS and CDR2 YFSETQ. Trimming removed 2 bases from V and 1 base from J, with 9 bases in between. The CDR3 nucleotides are TGCGCCAGCAGCTTTTTGGACGGGAACACTGAAGCTTTCTTT. Translating it yields CASSFLDGNTEAFF.